The 27 T cell receptor beta chains reported below all come from one sample, sequenced in a study of T cell clones after liver transplantation. The method was immunoSEQ multiplex PCR; TCRdb's version includes in-frame clones alone and lacks a portion of them. The sample lists tens of thousands of clones, roughly nine tenths occurring once. Sequenced here: CD4+ T cells from blood, sampled before liver transplant. These receptors were collected from a human donor who received a liver transplant.

This chain uses TRBV7-7 with TRBJ2-1, with a tentative D call TRBD2 (5 bases). The CDR3 totals 16 residues. V lost 2 bases and J lost 5, with 16 bases in between. Germline CDR1 SSHAT, CDR2 FNYEAQ (reference sequence). The CDR3 DNA reads TGTGCCAGCAGCTTAAGGTCGGGGAGTGGGGACAATGAGCAGTTCTTC. This sequence encodes CASSLRSGSGDNEQFF.

This chain connects TRBV9 to TRBJ2-3, with D perhaps given as TRBD1 or TRBD2 (5 bases each). The CDR3 is 16 residues long. The V and J ends lost 6 bases and 2 bases respectively, with 19 bases between them. Germline values: CDR1 SGDLS, CDR2 YYNGEE. CDR3 nucleotide sequence: TGTGCCAGCACCAAAGGGGCTAGCTTAGCCACAGATACGCAGTATTTT. As protein: CASTKGASLATDTQYF.

The chain carries TRBV5-1 and TRBJ1-5; the D is unclear. Trimming stripped 0 bases from V and 4 bases from J, with 8 bases between. Germline V gives CDR1 SGHRS, CDR2 YFSETQ. The CDR3 length is 14 residues. This CDR3 reads CASSLAGANQPQHF. The CDR3 bases are TGCGCCAGCAGCTTGGCTGGAGCTAATCAGCCCCAGCATTTT.

The table lists this clone with a few counts. The rearrangement joins TRBV18 to TRBJ2-1; 10 positions match TRBD1. The CDR3 has 16 amino acids. V was pared by 0 bases and J by 7 bases, with 6 bases of the junction left unmatched. The V gene's germline CDR1 is KGHSH and CDR2 LQKENI. The CDR3 nucleotides are TGTGCCAGCTCACCACCCGGACAGGGGGTAGCAAATGAGCAGTTCTTC. This encodes CASSPPGQGVANEQFF.

The rearrangement joins TRBV7-8 to TRBJ2-7, with D maybe TRBD1 (6 bases). Trimming left V 5 bases short and J 0 bases short, with 14 bases between. Germline values: CDR1 SGHVS, CDR2 FQNEAQ. The CDR3 extends over 15 amino acids. CDR3 residues: CASSPRDTSSYEQYF. DNA for the CDR3: TGTGCCAGCAGCCCCCGGGACACTTCCTCCTACGAGCAGTACTTC.

The chain uses TRBV21-1 and TRBJ2-7; the D call TRBD1 from the table was never checked on the DNA. TRBV21-1 is reported as a pseudogene. There are 16 residues in the CDR3. As DNA, the CDR3 is TGTGCCAGCAGCAATTTCGATGGCAGGGGGCCGTACGAGCAGTACTTC. Amino acid sequence: CASSNFDGRGPYEQYF.

This clone was counted a single time. The rearrangement uses TRBV28 and TRBJ1-5; D might be TRBD1 (6 bases). Per germline, CDR1 MDHEN and CDR2 SYDVKM. The CDR3 has 15 residues. V gave up 6 bases and J gave up 3 bases, with 15 bases separating them. CDR3 loop: CASRFMDRTNQPQHF. For the CDR3, the DNA is TGTGCCAGCAGGTTTATGGACAGAACCAATCAGCCCCAGCATTTT.

This clone was seen just once. This chain uses TRBV27 with TRBJ1-1; D is ambiguous. The CDR3 spans 13 residues. V shed 7 bases and J shed 5 bases, with 14 bases lying between them. The germline gives CDR1 MNHEY, CDR2 SMNVEV (reference sequence). The CDR3 region has the DNA TGTGCCAGCACTGGTAGTGCGGGGACTGAAGCTTTCTTT. This codes for CASTGSAGTEAFF.

This rearrangement joins TRBV10-3 to TRBJ2-1; D is uncertain. Trimming took 2 bases from V and 4 from J, leaving 3 bases between them. Germline V lookup: CDR1 ENHRY, CDR2 SYGVKD. CDR3 length: 12 residues. CDR3 protein: CAISEPYNEQFF. The CDR3 DNA reads TGTGCCATCAGTGAGCCGTACAATGAGCAGTTCTTC.

The rearrangement joins TRBV2 to TRBJ1-5; D not resolved. CDR1 and CDR2 (germline): SNHLY, FYNNEI. The CDR3 has 16 amino acids. V lost 6 bases to trimming and J lost 0 bases, with 15 bases between them. The chain's CDR3 is CASSPIGRTSNQPQHF. CDR3 nucleotides: TGTGCCAGCAGCCCTATTGGACGGACTAGCAATCAGCCCCAGCATTTT.

V usage is TRBV19 and J usage is TRBJ2-1, with 7 bases aligning to TRBD1. The CDR3 covers 14 residues. CDR1 LNHDA and CDR2 SQIVND come from the germline V gene (reference sequence). The V gene end was trimmed by 7 bases and the J gene end by 7 bases; junction bases not matched to a gene: 10. The CDR3 loop reads CASKVDRAENEQFF. CDR3 DNA: TGTGCCAGTAAGGTAGACAGGGCGGAGAATGAGCAGTTCTTC.

As DNA, the CDR3 is TGTGCCAGCTCACCACTTGCCAGGGGAGGTTACAATGAGCAGTTCTTC. It is translated as CASSPLARGGYNEQFF. V usage is TRBV18 and J usage is TRBJ2-1, with D perhaps TRBD1 or TRBD2 (6 bases each). The CDR3 totals 16 residues. Trimming took 1 base from V and 4 from J, leaving 14 bases between them. CDR1 and CDR2 from the germline V gene are KGHSH and LQKENI.

The chain couples TRBV5-4 to TRBJ2-7; D might be TRBD1 or TRBD2, each matching 5 bases. V dropped 3 bases and J dropped 0 bases, with 13 bases sitting between them. This CDR3 comprises 15 residues. Germline CDR1 and CDR2: SGHNT and YYREEE (reference sequence). CDR3 DNA sequence: TGTGCCAGCAGCTCCCCGGGACGGAGCTCCTACGAGCAGTACTTC. Its translation: CASSSPGRSSYEQYF.

V usage is TRBV25-1 and J usage is TRBJ1-5; the D gene is possibly TRBD1 (6 bases). The CDR3 is 13 amino acids. V lost 2 bases and J 7 bases, leaving 9 bases between the germline ends. Per the germline V gene, CDR1 is MGHDK and CDR2 is SYGVNS. The CDR3 DNA follows: TGTGCCAGCAGTGAAGAGGGGGAGCAGCCCCAGCATTTT. Residues: CASSEEGEQPQHF.

The gene calls are TRBV7-2 and TRBJ2-4, with D perhaps assigned TRBD1 or TRBD2 (5 bases each). The CDR3 contains 13 residues. Germline loops: CDR1 SGHTA, CDR2 FQGNSA. Deletions cut 6 bases from V and 11 bases from J, with 17 bases between. CDR3 DNA sequence: TGTGCCAGCAGGGGGCTGGCGGGCACGTTTCAGTACTTC. Its protein product is CASRGLAGTFQYF.

This chain connects TRBV28 to TRBJ2-1; tentatively, D is TRBD1 (6 bases). The CDR3 sequence is 11 residues long. Trimming left V 6 bases short and J 15 bases short, with 15 bases between. Germline CDR1 and CDR2: MDHEN and SYDVKM. This CDR3 reads CASRSSTGTFF. Here the CDR3 DNA reads TGTGCCAGCAGGAGCTCGACAGGAACGTTCTTC.

The genes are TRBV11-3 and TRBJ2-3; 13 bases map to TRBD2. CDR3 length equals 19 residues. The trim removed 1 base at V and 1 base at J, leaving 8 bases unmatched. Germline CDR1 reads SGHNT; CDR2 reads YENEEA. CDR3 in DNA: TGTGCCAGCAGCTTAGCACTAGCGGGAGGGCCGAGGGGCACAGATACGCAGTATTTT. The encoded protein is CASSLALAGGPRGTDTQYF.

The chain has TRBV30 and TRBJ2-3; a weak D match, TRBD2 (5 bases). V lost 0 bases and J 3 bases, leaving 10 bases between the germline ends. The CDR3 is 14 amino acids. Germline lookup yields CDR1 GTSNPN and CDR2 SVGIG (reference sequence). The CDR3 DNA reads TGTGCCTGGAGTGTGGGTGGGAGTACAGATACGCAGTATTTT. Its translation: CAWSVGGSTDTQYF.

This clone was counted only a few times. The chain recombines TRBV18 with TRBJ2-1; D gene unclear. Germline CDR1 and CDR2: KGHSH and LQKENI. The CDR3 totals 14 residues. The V and J ends lost 4 bases and 3 bases respectively, with 10 bases between them. Here the CDR3 DNA reads TGTGCCAGCTCACAGGGTGCGGTCTACAATGAGCAGTTCTTC. It specifies CASSQGAVYNEQFF.

This chain connects TRBV25-1 to TRBJ1-1; 8 nucleotides agree with TRBD1. J was trimmed by 1 base and V by 4 bases; bases with no gene match: 2. The germline CDR1 and CDR2 sequences are MGHDK and SYGVNS. The CDR3 has 14 amino acids. The CDR3 sequence is CASSGTGRNTEAFF. Here the CDR3 DNA reads TGTGCCAGCAGTGGGACAGGGAGGAACACTGAAGCTTTCTTT.

This chain links TRBV28 with TRBJ2-2, with a tentative D call TRBD1 (5 bases). The CDR3 has 13 amino acids. V was pared by 5 bases and J by 4 bases, with 8 bases between. Germline CDR1 MDHEN, CDR2 SYDVKM. CDR3 sequence: CASSQGFTGELFF. CDR3 coding DNA: TGTGCCAGCAGTCAGGGATTCACCGGGGAGCTGTTTTTT.

V is TRBV7-2 and J is TRBJ2-1; 8 bases are shared with TRBD2. Trimming cost V 5 bases and J 8 bases; bases outside gene matches: 8. There are 14 residues in the CDR3. Germline values: CDR1 SGHTA, CDR2 FQGNSA. The CDR3 nucleotides read TGTGCCAGCAGCCAGAGCGGGAGTCTCCATGAGCAGTTCTTC. It is translated as CASSQSGSLHEQFF.

A few counts support this clone. The rearrangement uses TRBV7-2 and TRBJ2-1; TRBD1 aligns across 9 bases. The CDR3 runs 14 residues. The V segment lost 6 bases and the J segment 9 bases; nucleotides outside the gene matches: 9. CDR1 and CDR2 (germline): SGHTA, FQGNSA. This CDR3 is CASRLDRGNGEQFF. The CDR3 DNA is TGTGCCAGCAGACTGGACAGGGGAAACGGTGAGCAGTTCTTC.

The rearrangement uses TRBV27 and TRBJ1-1; D is unresolved. The CDR3 is 12 residues long. Trimming removed 4 bases at V and 5 bases at J, with 8 bases between. The germline V gene encodes CDR1 MNHEY and CDR2 SMNVEV (reference sequence). CDR3 sequence (DNA): TGTGCCAGCAGTTATATGGGTACTGAAGCTTTCTTT. Translated: CASSYMGTEAFF.

This chain uses TRBV11-2 with TRBJ1-3; no clear D gene. CDR1 and CDR2 from the germline V gene are SGHAT and FQNNGV. The CDR3 contains 18 residues. The V end was cut by 5 bases, the J end by 0 bases, with 20 bases between. The CDR3 DNA follows: TGTGCCAGCAGCCGAAGACTGGGCGGGTCCAGCTCTGGAAACACCATATATTTT. It specifies CASSRRLGGSSSGNTIYF.

This clone was counted a single time. V usage is TRBV7-9 and J usage is TRBJ2-1, with 9 bases fitting TRBD1. With 0 bases clipped from V and 4 bases from J, the junction kept 10 bases outside the gene matches. The CDR3 loop spans 18 amino acids. Germline-derived CDR1 and CDR2 are SEHNR and FQNEAQ (reference sequence). DNA of the CDR3: TGTGCCAGCAGCTTAGCGTCCGGGGGACAGGGCCGTTACAATGAGCAGTTCTTC. Residues: CASSLASGGQGRYNEQFF.

The genes are TRBV5-1 and TRBJ2-1; 7 positions match TRBD2. Trimming at V came to 5 bases and at J to 8 bases, leaving 13 bases not matched to a gene. This CDR3 spans 15 amino acids. Germline V gene lookup returns CDR1 SGHRS and CDR2 YFSETQ. The CDR3 DNA sequence: TGCGCCAGCAGTCGGGGCCCCACTAGCGCGGATGAGCAGTTCTTC. Protein sequence: CASSRGPTSADEQFF.